These 21 T cell receptor beta chains originate from one sample sequenced in a study of T-cell reconstitution after alpha-beta-depleted transplantation in children. This sample's TCRbeta library carried unique molecular identifier barcodes. MiXCR was run by TCRdb on the PCR reads, yielding one entry per CDR3 protein. The sample includes a few hundred thousand distinct CDR3 sequences, about 6.6% of them seen just once. The source material was PBMCs, sampled before TCRalphabeta/CD19-depleted stem cell transplant. The source of these receptors is a boy aged 2 to 10 with acute lymphoblastic leukemia, due to receive a stem cell transplant.

The sample holds one count of this clonotype. Being one base from a much bigger clone, this may be a read error. The chain joins TRBV4-2 to TRBJ2-3; D ambiguous. The length of the CDR3 is 13 residues. Germline CDR1 and CDR2: LGHNA and YNFKEQ. The CDR3 DNA sequence: TGTGCCAGGAGCCCGACTGATGCAGATACGCAGTATTTT. Translation: CARSPTDADTQYF.

The V call is TRBV19, the J call TRBJ2-3, with 9 bases fitting TRBD1. The V and J ends lost 6 bases and 5 bases, in that order; junction bases with no gene match: 0. From germline, CDR1 is LNHDA and CDR2 SQIVND (reference sequence). The CDR3 sequence is 12 residues long. The CDR3: CASRDRGDTQYF. CDR3 nucleotides: TGTGCCAGTAGGGACAGGGGAGATACGCAGTATTTT.

This clonotype occurred many times. The V gene is TRBV5-5, the J gene TRBJ2-3; tentatively, D is TRBD2 (7 bases). With 2 bases removed from V and 5 bases from J, the gap between germline ends came to 12 bases. The CDR3 runs to 14 residues. Germline CDR1 SGHKS, CDR2 YYEKEE (reference sequence). The CDR3 sequence is CASSFREGEDTQYF. The CDR3 nucleotides are TGTGCCAGCAGCTTCAGGGAGGGGGAAGATACGCAGTATTTT. The full variable domain, rest sourced from reference TRBV5-5 and TRBJ2-3, is DAGVTQSPTHLIKTRGQQVTLRCSPISGHKSVSWYQQVLGQGPQFIFQYYEKEERGRGNFPDRFSARQFPNYSSELNVNALLLGDSALYLCASSFREGEDTQYFGPGTRLTVL.

This clonotype showed up many times. This chain joins TRBV20-1 and TRBJ2-7; 10 bases map to TRBD1. The CDR3 totals 14 residues. Germline CDR1 reads DFQATT; CDR2 reads SNEGSKA (reference sequence). With V trimmed by 2 bases and J by 3 bases, 4 bases remained unmatched. The CDR3 here is CSARQRTGGYEQYF. The CDR3 bases are TGCAGTGCTAGACAACGGACAGGGGGCTACGAGCAGTACTTC.

The V gene is TRBV7-2, the J gene TRBJ1-2; possibly TRBD1 for D (6 bases). V lost 1 base to trimming and J lost 0 bases, with 9 bases between them. The CDR3 has 15 amino acids. The germline CDR1 and CDR2 sequences are SGHTA and FQGNSA. The CDR3 region is CASSLGGPTNYGYTF. The CDR3 region has the DNA TGTGCCAGCAGCTTAGGGGGGCCAACTAACTATGGCTACACCTTC.

V gene TRBV6-1 combines with J gene TRBJ2-3, with a weak D call TRBD1 (5 bases). Germline values: CDR1 MNHNS, CDR2 SASEGT. V was shortened by 5 bases and J by 3 bases, with 12 bases between the two germline ends. This CDR3 spans 14 amino acids. This CDR3 is CASSPRQTTDTQYF. The CDR3 coding sequence is TGTGCCAGCAGTCCCAGACAGACTACAGATACGCAGTATTTT.

This clonotype was counted many times. The genes are TRBV28 and TRBJ2-3; a possible D gene is TRBD2 (5 bases). Germline V lookup: CDR1 MDHEN, CDR2 SYDVKM. The ends were cut back, 3 bases at V and 0 bases at J, with 7 bases in the middle. CDR3 size: 14 residues. The CDR3 loop is CASSFGGSTDTQYF. Written as DNA, the CDR3 is TGTGCCAGCAGTTTCGGCGGGAGCACAGATACGCAGTATTTT.

Many counts were recorded for this clonotype. The genes are TRBV6-1 and TRBJ2-7, with a weak D call TRBD2 (5 bases). This CDR3 comprises 13 residues. The V end lost 6 bases, the J end lost 3 bases, and 12 bases lay between the germline ends. Germline CDR1 reads MNHNS; CDR2 reads SASEGT. In DNA form, the CDR3 reads TGTGCCAGCAGGGCCGGCGGGTACTACGAGCAGTACTTC. Protein product: CASRAGGYYEQYF.

The table lists this clonotype with many counts. The J gene is TRBJ1-4, the V gene TRBV7-9; D possibly corresponds to TRBD1 (6 bases). V dropped 5 bases and J dropped 8 bases, with 15 bases sitting between them. Germline assignment: CDR1 SEHNR and CDR2 FQNEAQ (reference sequence). The CDR3 runs to 14 residues. The CDR3 reads CASSPGHGGEKLFF. The DNA of the CDR3 is TGTGCCAGCAGCCCGGGACATGGAGGGGAAAAACTGTTTTTT.

This clonotype has only a few counts. The chain recombines TRBV5-1 with TRBJ2-7; 14 bases line up with TRBD2. The CDR3 is 16 residues long. The ends lost 4 bases at V and 3 bases at J; junction bases unmatched: 6. Germline assignment: CDR1 SGHRS and CDR2 YFSETQ. CDR3 amino acids: CASSRGLAGEFYEQYF. The CDR3 nucleotides read TGCGCCAGCAGCCGGGGACTAGCGGGAGAGTTCTACGAGCAGTACTTC.

This clonotype was recorded a few times. The V and J genes are TRBV20-1 and TRBJ1-5; 10 nucleotides match TRBD1. The CDR3 has 16 residues. Unmatched junction bases numbered 6, after V lost 0 bases and J lost 4 bases. Germline CDR1 DFQATT, CDR2 SNEGSKA (reference sequence). CDR3 residues: CSAREAGTGVNQPQHF. In DNA, the CDR3 is TGCAGTGCTAGAGAAGCGGGGACAGGGGTGAATCAGCCCCAGCATTTT.

This clonotype was seen at least ten times. The rearrangement uses TRBV5-1 and TRBJ2-1, with D perhaps TRBD1 (6 bases). The V end was cut by 0 bases, the J end by 7 bases, with 11 bases between. Germline CDR1 reads SGHRS; CDR2 reads YFSETQ. The CDR3 spans 14 residues. In DNA form, the CDR3 reads TGCGCCAGCAGCTTGGGGGGGCCCCTGAATGAGCAGTTCTTC. It yields the protein CASSLGGPLNEQFF.

This sequence joins TRBV9 and TRBJ2-7, with 9 bases matching TRBD2. Trimming took 0 bases from V and 6 from J; bases not matched to a gene: 4. The CDR3 covers 14 residues. Per germline, CDR1 SGDLS and CDR2 YYNGEE. The CDR3 sequence: CASSVEETSGEQYF. For the CDR3, the DNA is TGTGCCAGCAGCGTAGAGGAGACTAGCGGCGAGCAGTACTTC.

This clonotype was seen ten or more times. This chain joins TRBV20-1 and TRBJ1-1; TRBD1 might be the D (6 bases). V was trimmed by 5 bases and J by 0 bases, leaving 13 bases between them. From germline, CDR1 is DFQATT and CDR2 SNEGSKA (reference sequence). The CDR3 has 14 amino acids. This CDR3 is CSALTGDLNTEAFF. Here the CDR3 DNA reads TGCAGTGCTTTGACAGGAGACCTGAACACTGAAGCTTTCTTT.

The chain has TRBV6-1 and TRBJ2-3; tentative D call: TRBD2 (6 bases). V lost 8 bases and J lost 1, with 10 bases in between. Germline V gene lookup returns CDR1 MNHNS and CDR2 SASEGT. The CDR3 loop spans 13 amino acids. The CDR3 DNA reads as TGTGCCAGCGCCCCGGGGGGCACAGATACGCAGTATTTT. Its translation is CASAPGGTDTQYF.

This clonotype was seen more than once but under ten times. V usage is TRBV19 and J usage is TRBJ2-1; unclear D gene. Germline V gene lookup returns CDR1 LNHDA and CDR2 SQIVND (reference sequence). CDR3 length: 13 amino acids. V was trimmed by 2 bases and J by 6 bases, leaving 8 bases between them. The CDR3 nucleotides are TGTGCCAGTAGTATATCGACTTTCAATGAGCAGTTCTTC. It is translated as CASSISTFNEQFF.

This clonotype was counted a few times. The V and J genes are TRBV10-3 and TRBJ2-7; the D gene is possibly TRBD2 (6 bases). This CDR3 is 13 amino acids long. Trimming stripped 8 bases from V and 7 bases from J, with 18 bases between. CDR1 and CDR2 from the germline V gene are ENHRY and SYGVKD. CDR3 in DNA: TGTGCCATCGAGGATGGGGGGTCGGTGGAGCAGTACTTC. This sequence encodes CAIEDGGSVEQYF.

Many counts were recorded for this clonotype. This chain joins TRBV7-8 and TRBJ2-1, with a tentative D call TRBD1 (6 bases). This CDR3 spans 16 amino acids. V was pared by 5 bases and J by 8 bases, with 22 bases between. CDR1 and CDR2 from the germline V gene are SGHVS and FQNEAQ. CDR3 coding DNA: TGTGCCAGCAGCCGTGGGGGCATAGGGCTACGCGATGAGCAGTTCTTC. Protein product: CASSRGGIGLRDEQFF. The entire variable domain, with the rest obtained from reference TRBV7-8 and TRBJ2-1, is as follows: GAGVSQSPRYKVAKRGQDVALRCDPISGHVSLFWYQQALGQGPEFLTYFQNEAQLDKSGLPSDRFFAERPEGSVSTLKIQRTQQEDSAVYLCASSRGGIGLRDEQFFGPGTRLTVL.

J is TRBJ2-7 and V is TRBV20-1; TRBD1 aligns across 8 bases. The CDR3 runs to 15 residues. Germline CDR1 DFQATT, CDR2 SNEGSKA (reference sequence). The V and J ends lost 1 base and 3 bases, in that order; junction bases with no gene match: 8. The CDR3 coding sequence is TGCAGTGCTAGAGCTTCGGACAGGGCCTTCTACGAGCAGTACTTC. Protein sequence: CSARASDRAFYEQYF.

This clonotype was counted ten times or more. The J gene is TRBJ2-2, the V gene TRBV6-6; tentative D call: TRBD1 (6 bases). The V gene's germline CDR1 is MNHNY and CDR2 SVGAGI (reference sequence). The CDR3 sequence is 12 residues long. Trimming took off 9 bases at V and 5 bases at J, with 10 bases between the two ends. The CDR3 sequence: CASITGTGELFF. CDR3 sequence (DNA): TGTGCCAGTATTACAGGGACCGGGGAGCTGTTTTTT.

At least ten counts were recorded for this clonotype. This rearrangement joins TRBV28 to TRBJ2-3; D is unresolved. CDR1 is MDHEN and CDR2 is SYDVKM in the germline V gene. This CDR3 region has 13 residues. Deletions cut 2 bases from V and 4 bases from J, with 7 bases between. The CDR3 region has the DNA TGTGCCAGCAGTTTAATCAGATCAGATACGCAGTATTTT. This translates into CASSLIRSDTQYF. The full variable domain, with the rest looked up from reference TRBV28 and TRBJ2-3, is DVKVTQSSRYLVKRTGEKVFLECVQDMDHENMFWYRQDPGLGLRLIYFSYDVKMKEKGDIPEGYSVSREKKERFSLILESASTNQTSMYLCASSLIRSDTQYFGPGTRLTVL.